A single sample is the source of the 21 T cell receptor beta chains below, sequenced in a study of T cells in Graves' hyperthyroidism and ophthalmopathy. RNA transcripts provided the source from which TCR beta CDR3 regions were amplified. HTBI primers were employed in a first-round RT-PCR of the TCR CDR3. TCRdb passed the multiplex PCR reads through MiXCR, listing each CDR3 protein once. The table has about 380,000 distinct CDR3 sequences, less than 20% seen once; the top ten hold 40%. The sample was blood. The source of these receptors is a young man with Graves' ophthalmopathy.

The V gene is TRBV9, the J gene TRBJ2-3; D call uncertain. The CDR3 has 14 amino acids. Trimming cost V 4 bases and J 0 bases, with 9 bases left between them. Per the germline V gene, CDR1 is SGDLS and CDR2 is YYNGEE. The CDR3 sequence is CASSHHGSTDTQYF. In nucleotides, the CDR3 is TGTGCCAGCAGCCACCACGGGAGCACAGATACGCAGTATTTT.

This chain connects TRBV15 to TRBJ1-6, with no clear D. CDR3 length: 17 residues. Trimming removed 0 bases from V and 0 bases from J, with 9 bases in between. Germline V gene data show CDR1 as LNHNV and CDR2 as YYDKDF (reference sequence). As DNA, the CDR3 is TGTGCCACCAGCAGAGATCCACAGAGCTCCTATAATTCACCCCTCCACTTT. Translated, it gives CATSRDPQSSYNSPLHF. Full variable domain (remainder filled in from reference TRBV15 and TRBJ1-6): DAMVIQNPRYQVTQFGKPVTLSCSQTLNHNVMYWYQQKSSQAPKLLFHYYDKDFNNEADTPDNFQSRRPNTSFCFLDIRSPGLGDTAMYLCATSRDPQSSYNSPLHFGNGTRLTVT.

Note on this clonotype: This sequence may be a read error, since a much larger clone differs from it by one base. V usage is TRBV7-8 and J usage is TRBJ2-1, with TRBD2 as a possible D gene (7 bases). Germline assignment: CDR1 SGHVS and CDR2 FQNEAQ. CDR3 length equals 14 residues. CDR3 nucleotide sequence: TGTGCCAGCAGCTTTACTAGGGGGGGCAATGAGCAGTCCTTC. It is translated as CASSFTRGGNEQSF.

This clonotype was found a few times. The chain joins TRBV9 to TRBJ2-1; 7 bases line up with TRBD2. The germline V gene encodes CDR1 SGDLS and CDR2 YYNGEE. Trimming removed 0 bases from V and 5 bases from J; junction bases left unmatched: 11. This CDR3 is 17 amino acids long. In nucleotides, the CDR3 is TGTGCCAGCAGCGTAGATTGGGAGCGGGGCCCTCACAATGAGCAGTTCTTC. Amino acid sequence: CASSVDWERGPHNEQFF.

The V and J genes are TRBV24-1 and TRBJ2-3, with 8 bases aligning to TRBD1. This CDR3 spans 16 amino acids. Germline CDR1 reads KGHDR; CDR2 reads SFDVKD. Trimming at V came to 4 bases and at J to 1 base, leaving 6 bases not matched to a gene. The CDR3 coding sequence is TGTGCCACCAGTGACCATGACAGGGGCGGCACAGATACGCAGTATTTT. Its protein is CATSDHDRGGTDTQYF.

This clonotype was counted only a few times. The DNA for the CDR3 is TGTGCCACCAGTGATTCCCATGGGACGAACACTGAAGCTTTCTTT. Translating it yields CATSDSHGTNTEAFF. The chain has TRBV24-1 and TRBJ1-1; possible D gene TRBD1, 5 bases. V lost 2 bases to trimming and J lost 1 base, with 10 bases between them. The length of the CDR3 is 15 residues. Germline values: CDR1 KGHDR, CDR2 SFDVKD.

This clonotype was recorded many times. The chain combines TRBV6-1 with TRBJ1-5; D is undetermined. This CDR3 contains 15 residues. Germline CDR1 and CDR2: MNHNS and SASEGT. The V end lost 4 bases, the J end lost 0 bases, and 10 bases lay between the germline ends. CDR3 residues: CASSGDWDSNQPQHF. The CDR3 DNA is TGTGCCAGCAGTGGAGATTGGGATAGCAATCAGCCCCAGCATTTT.

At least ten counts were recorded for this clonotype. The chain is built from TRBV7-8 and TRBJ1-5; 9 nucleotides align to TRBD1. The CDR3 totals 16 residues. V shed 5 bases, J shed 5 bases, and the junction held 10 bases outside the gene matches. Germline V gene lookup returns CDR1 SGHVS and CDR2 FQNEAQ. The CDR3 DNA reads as TGTGCCAGCAGCAAGGGACAGGGATTAGCGTATCAGCCCCAGCATTTT. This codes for CASSKGQGLAYQPQHF.

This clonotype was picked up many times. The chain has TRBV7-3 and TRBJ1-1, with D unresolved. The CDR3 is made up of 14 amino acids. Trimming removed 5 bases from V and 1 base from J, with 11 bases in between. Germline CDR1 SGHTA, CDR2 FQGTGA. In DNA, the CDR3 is TGTGCCAGCAGCCCCGAGTGGGGGAACACTGAAGCTTTCTTT. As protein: CASSPEWGNTEAFF.

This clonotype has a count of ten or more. CDR3 bases: TGTGCCAGCAGTTCCGGGACAGAGACAGATACGCAGTATTTT. Its translation is CASSSGTETDTQYF. This rearrangement joins TRBV12-3 or TRBV12-4 to TRBJ2-3; 7 positions match TRBD1. J was trimmed by 3 bases and V by 4 bases; bases with no gene match: 4. There are 14 residues in the CDR3.

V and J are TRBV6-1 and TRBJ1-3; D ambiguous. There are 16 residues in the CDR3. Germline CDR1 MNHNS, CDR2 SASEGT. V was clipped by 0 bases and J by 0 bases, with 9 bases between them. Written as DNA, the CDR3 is TGTGCCAGCAGTGAAGCGCTGCACAGCTCTGGAAACACCATATATTTT. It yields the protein CASSEALHSSGNTIYF.

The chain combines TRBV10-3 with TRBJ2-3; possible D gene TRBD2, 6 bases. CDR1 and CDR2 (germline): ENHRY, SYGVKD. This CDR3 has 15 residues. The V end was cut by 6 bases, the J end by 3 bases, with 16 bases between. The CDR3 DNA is TGTGCCATCAGCCCGGGACTTGCCGGGACAGATACGCAGTATTTT. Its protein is CAISPGLAGTDTQYF.

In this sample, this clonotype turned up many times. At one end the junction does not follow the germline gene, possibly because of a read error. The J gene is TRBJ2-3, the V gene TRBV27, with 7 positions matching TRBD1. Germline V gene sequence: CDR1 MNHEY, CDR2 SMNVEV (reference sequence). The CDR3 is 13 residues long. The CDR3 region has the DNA TGTGCCAGCTGTTTAGGGGGCGCAGATACGCAGTATTTT. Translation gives CASCLGGADTQYF.

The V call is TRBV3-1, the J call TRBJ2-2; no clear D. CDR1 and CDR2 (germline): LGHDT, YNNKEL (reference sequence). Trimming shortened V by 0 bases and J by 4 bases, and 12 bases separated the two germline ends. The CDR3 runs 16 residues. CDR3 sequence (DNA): TGTGCCAGCAGCCAAGAATGGCAGCGAAGCACCGGGGAGCTGTTTTTT. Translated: CASSQEWQRSTGELFF.

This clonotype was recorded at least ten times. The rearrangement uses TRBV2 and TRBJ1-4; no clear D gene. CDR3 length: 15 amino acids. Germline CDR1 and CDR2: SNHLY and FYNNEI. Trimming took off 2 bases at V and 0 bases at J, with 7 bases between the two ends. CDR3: CASSEQHPTNEKLFF. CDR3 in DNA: TGTGCCAGCAGTGAACAGCACCCAACTAATGAAAAACTGTTTTTT.

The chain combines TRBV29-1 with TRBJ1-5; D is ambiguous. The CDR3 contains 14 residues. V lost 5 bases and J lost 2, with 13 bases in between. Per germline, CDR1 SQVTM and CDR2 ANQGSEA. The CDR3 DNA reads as TGCAGCGTTCTACCGGGATCTGGCAATCAGCCCCAGCATTTT. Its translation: CSVLPGSGNQPQHF.

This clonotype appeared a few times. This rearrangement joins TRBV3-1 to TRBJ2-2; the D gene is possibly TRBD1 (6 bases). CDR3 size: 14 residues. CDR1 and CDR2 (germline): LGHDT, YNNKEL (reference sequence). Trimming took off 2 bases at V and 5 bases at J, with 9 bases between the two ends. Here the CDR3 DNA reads TGTGCCAGCAGCCAATATCAGGGGACCGGGGAGCTGTTTTTT. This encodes CASSQYQGTGELFF.

This chain's CDR3 is CASSYPPGQGSVVETQYF. The CDR3 DNA reads TGTGCCAGCAGTTACCCCCCGGGACAGGGGTCGGTGGTCGAGACCCAGTACTTC. The V gene is TRBV6-5, the J gene TRBJ2-5; 10 bases line up with TRBD1. The V and J ends lost 2 bases and 5 bases, in that order; junction bases with no gene match: 14. CDR1 and CDR2 from the germline V gene are MNHEY and SVGAGI. The CDR3 consists of 18 residues.

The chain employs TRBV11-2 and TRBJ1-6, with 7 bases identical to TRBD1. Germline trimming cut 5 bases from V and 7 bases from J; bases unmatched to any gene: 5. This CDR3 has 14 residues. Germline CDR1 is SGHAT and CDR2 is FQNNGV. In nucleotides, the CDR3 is TGTGCCAGCAGCCTACAGGGGTGGAATTCACCCCTCCACTTT. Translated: CASSLQGWNSPLHF.

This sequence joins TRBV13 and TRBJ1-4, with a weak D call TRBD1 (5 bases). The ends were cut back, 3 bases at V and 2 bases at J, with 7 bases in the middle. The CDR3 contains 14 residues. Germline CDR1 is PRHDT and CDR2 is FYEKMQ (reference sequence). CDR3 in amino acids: CASSLGPTNEKLFF. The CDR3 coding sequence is TGTGCCAGCAGCTTGGGACCGACTAATGAAAAACTGTTTTTT.

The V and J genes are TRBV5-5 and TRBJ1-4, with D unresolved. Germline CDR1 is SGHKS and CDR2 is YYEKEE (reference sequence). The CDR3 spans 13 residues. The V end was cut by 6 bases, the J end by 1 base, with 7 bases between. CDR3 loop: CASTRGTNEKLFF. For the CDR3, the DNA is TGTGCCAGCACCCGAGGAACTAATGAAAAACTGTTTTTT.